The 29 T cell receptor beta chains reported below all come from one sample, sequenced in a study of shared clonotypes between healthy human individuals. Repertoires were generated with immunoSEQ multiplex PCR, while TCRdb's copy carries only in-frame clones and drops some. The sample lists roughly 1,000,000 clones, about 84% seen once, with approximately 0.5% in the top ten. The sequencing input was memory CD4+ T cells from PBMCs. The subset: CD45RA-negative fraction. The receptors stem from a man younger than 35 in good health. Some clones in this sample may be carry-over from other donors' samples.

This clone was recorded only once. Distinct nucleotide sequences in the sample also encode this CDR3. The rearrangement uses TRBV18 and TRBJ2-6; weak D call: TRBD1 (5 bases). V was trimmed by 1 base and J by 2 bases, leaving 6 bases between them. Germline assignment: CDR1 KGHSH and CDR2 LQKENI. The CDR3 consists of 15 residues. CDR3 residues: CASSPQGTGANVLTF. DNA for the CDR3: TGTGCCAGCTCACCACAGGGGACTGGGGCCAACGTCCTGACTTTC.

Comment on this clone: Since a much larger clone is just one base distant, this may be a read error. The chain employs TRBV11-2 and TRBJ2-6, with D unclear. CDR1 SGHAT and CDR2 FQNNGV come from the germline V gene. V lost 2 bases to trimming and J lost 2 bases, with 1 base between them. The CDR3 covers 13 residues. The CDR3 nucleotides are TGTGCCAGCAGCTTACCTGGGGCCAACGTCCTGACTTTC. Its protein is CASSLPGANVLTF. The full variable domain, rest sourced from reference TRBV11-2 and TRBJ2-6, is EAGVAQSPRYKIIEKRQSVAFWCNPISGHATLYWYQQILGQGPKLLIQFQNNGVVDDSQLPKDRFSAERLKGVDSTLKIQPAKLEDSAVYLCASSLPGANVLTFGAGSRLTVL.

This rearrangement joins TRBV5-8 to TRBJ2-1; D unclear. This CDR3 region has 13 residues. V shed 4 bases and J shed 6 bases, with 11 bases lying between them. Looked up from germline, CDR1 is SGHTS and CDR2 is YDEGEE. In nucleotides, the CDR3 is TGTGCCAGCAGCCTGCTGGGGTCCAATGAGCAGTTCTTC. Translation gives CASSLLGSNEQFF.

The V and J genes are TRBV5-1 and TRBJ2-7; TRBD1 might be the D (5 bases). Trimming removed 0 bases at V and 2 bases at J, with 12 bases between. CDR1 SGHRS and CDR2 YFSETQ come from the germline V gene. The length of the CDR3 is 15 residues. CDR3 DNA: TGCGCCAGCAGCTTGGGGGGCATTGGCACCTACGAGCAGTACTTC. This encodes CASSLGGIGTYEQYF.

This clone was found a few times. The V and J genes are TRBV4-1 and TRBJ1-2; D not resolved. Germline V gene sequence: CDR1 MGHRA, CDR2 YSYEKL. Trimming pared 5 bases from V and 3 bases from J, leaving 13 bases between. The CDR3 length is 14 residues. The chain's CDR3 is CASSSPGRDYGYTF. CDR3 bases: TGCGCCAGCAGCTCCCCCGGCCGGGACTATGGCTACACCTTC.

In its sample, this clone was seen a few times. J is TRBJ2-2 and V is TRBV6-4; maybe TRBD1 (6 bases). This CDR3 spans 13 amino acids. V dropped 6 bases and J dropped 5 bases, with 10 bases sitting between them. Germline V gene sequence: CDR1 MRHNA, CDR2 SNTAGT. CDR3 protein: CASSVTGTGELFF. The CDR3 nucleotides are TGTGCCAGCAGCGTAACAGGGACCGGGGAGCTGTTTTTT.

The genes are TRBV6-6 and TRBJ1-1; 7 positions agree with TRBD1. Per the germline V gene, CDR1 is MNHNY and CDR2 is SVGAGI (reference sequence). CDR3 length equals 13 residues. With 8 bases clipped from V and 0 bases from J, the junction kept 3 bases outside the gene matches. The CDR3: CASGTAVNTEAFF. Here the CDR3 DNA reads TGTGCCAGCGGGACAGCAGTGAACACTGAAGCTTTCTTT.

This chain uses TRBV4-3 with TRBJ1-6; D is ambiguous. Germline CDR1 is LGHNA and CDR2 is YSLEER. V was clipped by 3 bases and J by 0 bases, with 9 bases between them. The CDR3 consists of 16 residues. The CDR3 spells CASSQALSSYNSPLHF. The DNA of the CDR3 is TGCGCCAGCAGCCAGGCTCTGAGCTCCTATAATTCACCCCTCCACTTT.

V usage is TRBV7-9 and J usage is TRBJ2-5; D remains unclear. The CDR3 runs 16 residues. V dropped 1 base and J dropped 1 base, with 13 bases sitting between them. CDR1 is SEHNR, CDR2 FQNEAQ, per germline (reference sequence). The CDR3 sequence is CASSLGRWRRQETQYF. In DNA, the CDR3 is TGTGCCAGCAGCTTAGGAAGGTGGCGGCGCCAAGAGACCCAGTACTTC.

The chain recombines TRBV21-1 with TRBJ1-1; the table names TRBD1, a call not compared with the DNA. TRBV21-1 is an annotated pseudogene. CDR3 length: 18 residues. The CDR3 nucleotides are TGTGCCAGCAGCAAAGCGTGGACAGGGGGCGCGAAGAACACTGAAGCTTTCTTT. Its protein is CASSKAWTGGAKNTEAFF.

This clone has more than one count but fewer than ten. The CDR3 region is CASSYNLGQPQHF. DNA of the CDR3: TGTGCCAGCAGTTACAACCTTGGGCAGCCCCAGCATTTT. The chain recombines TRBV6-5 with TRBJ1-5; D not certain. With 2 bases removed from V and 7 bases from J, the gap between germline ends came to 9 bases. This CDR3 region has 13 residues. Germline-derived CDR1 and CDR2 are MNHEY and SVGAGI.

This clone occurred a few times. The chain employs TRBV2 and TRBJ2-5, with D tentatively TRBD1 (6 bases). Germline V CDR1 and CDR2: SNHLY, FYNNEI. This CDR3 contains 13 residues. Trimming shortened V by 6 bases and J by 2 bases, and 10 bases separated the two germline ends. Written as DNA, the CDR3 is TGTGCCAGCAGGAACAGGGAACAAGAGACCCAGTACTTC. Protein sequence: CASRNREQETQYF.

V usage is TRBV5-6 and J usage is TRBJ2-7, with D possibly being TRBD1 (5 bases). Germline V gene data show CDR1 as SGHDT and CDR2 as YYEEEE. The CDR3 length is 13 residues. V dropped 4 bases and J dropped 4 bases, with 12 bases sitting between them. CDR3 region: CASSADTAYEQYF. In DNA form, the CDR3 reads TGTGCCAGCAGCGCGGACACGGCATACGAGCAGTACTTC.

CDR3 region: CASSFWRGNTEAFF. CDR3 nucleotides: TGTGCCAGCAGCTTTTGGAGGGGTAACACTGAAGCTTTCTTT. The chain couples TRBV7-2 to TRBJ1-1; D possibly corresponds to TRBD1 (5 bases). The CDR3 length is 14 residues. Germline CDR1 reads SGHTA; CDR2 reads FQGNSA. The ends were cut back, 3 bases at V and 2 bases at J, with 10 bases in the middle.

This clone was picked up one time. The chain employs TRBV19 and TRBJ2-3, with 7 bases lining up with TRBD2. With 3 bases clipped from V and 3 bases from J, the junction kept 3 bases outside the gene matches. The CDR3 length is 14 residues. CDR1 is LNHDA and CDR2 is SQIVND in the germline V gene (reference sequence). The CDR3 protein is CASSMGRATDTQYF. CDR3 nucleotide sequence: TGTGCCAGTAGTATGGGGAGGGCAACAGATACGCAGTATTTT. Using reference TRBV19 and TRBJ2-3 for the parts outside the CDR3, the full variable domain is DGGITQSPKYLFRKEGQNVTLSCEQNLNHDAMYWYRQDPGQGLRLIYYSQIVNDFQKGDIAEGYSVSREKKESFPLTVTSAQKNPTAFYLCASSMGRATDTQYFGPGTRLTVL.

The chain joins TRBV5-1 to TRBJ2-7, with 10 bases that match TRBD1. Per germline, CDR1 SGHRS and CDR2 YFSETQ. The CDR3 sequence is 14 residues long. J was trimmed by 2 bases and V by 5 bases; bases with no gene match: 4. DNA of the CDR3: TGCGCCAGCAGTACGACAGGGGGCCCCTACGAGCAGTACTTC. It translates to CASSTTGGPYEQYF.

The V call is TRBV7-2, the J call TRBJ1-2; the match to TRBD1 covers 8 bases. Per the germline V gene, CDR1 is SGHTA and CDR2 is FQGNSA. The CDR3 is 14 amino acids. The ends lost 2 bases at V and 7 bases at J; junction bases unmatched: 6. DNA of the CDR3: TGTGCCAGCAGCTTATCCGGACAGGGTGGTGGCTACACCTTC. Its protein product is CASSLSGQGGGYTF. Variable domain in full (rest from reference TRBV7-2 and TRBJ1-2): GAGVSQSPSNKVTEKGKDVELRCDPISGHTALYWYRQSLGQGLEFLIYFQGNSAPDKSGLPSDRFSAERTGGSVSTLTIQRTQQEDSAVYLCASSLSGQGGGYTFGSGTRLTVV.

The chain is built from TRBV28 and TRBJ1-3, with 7 positions matching TRBD1. The CDR3 contains 18 residues. CDR1 and CDR2 from the germline V gene are MDHEN and SYDVKM. Trimming at V came to 6 bases and at J to 0 bases, leaving 14 bases not matched to a gene. The CDR3 here is CASRWRQGRALSGNTIYF. The CDR3 DNA reads as TGTGCCAGCAGGTGGCGACAGGGTCGGGCACTCTCTGGAAACACCATATATTTT.

At least ten counts were recorded for this clone. The chain couples TRBV28 to TRBJ2-1, with 13 bases matching TRBD2. The CDR3 covers 17 residues. The germline V gene encodes CDR1 MDHEN and CDR2 SYDVKM. V was clipped by 2 bases and J by 7 bases; unmatched bases: 8. CDR3 DNA: TGTGCCAGCAGTTTAAAAATACTAGCGGGAGGGAGGAATGAGCAGTTCTTC. Protein sequence: CASSLKILAGGRNEQFF.

The chain couples TRBV6-1 to TRBJ2-7, with 10 bases matching TRBD2. With V trimmed by 11 bases and J by 4 bases, 11 bases remained unmatched. Germline V gene lookup returns CDR1 MNHNS and CDR2 SASEGT. The CDR3 sequence is 14 residues long. CDR3 in amino acids: CAVQPGTSVYEQYF. CDR3 in DNA: TGTGCCGTCCAACCCGGGACTAGCGTATACGAGCAGTACTTC.

The chain is built from TRBV30 and TRBJ2-1, with TRBD2 identical over 7 bases. The germline gives CDR1 GTSNPN, CDR2 SVGIG (reference sequence). CDR3 length: 14 amino acids. Trimming removed 3 bases from V and 9 bases from J; junction bases left unmatched: 11. The CDR3 protein is CAWRAAGALGEQFF. CDR3 bases: TGTGCCTGGAGGGCCGCGGGAGCCCTCGGTGAGCAGTTCTTC.

In this sample, this clone turned up a few times. This chain connects TRBV7-6 to TRBJ2-5; maybe TRBD1 (5 bases). The germline V gene encodes CDR1 SGHVS and CDR2 FNYEAQ. The CDR3 length is 14 residues. The V and J ends lost 5 bases and 2 bases respectively, with 12 bases between them. CDR3 DNA: TGTGCCAGCAGCGTATTCCAGGGTCAAGAGACCCAGTACTTC. It specifies CASSVFQGQETQYF.

This chain connects TRBV2 to TRBJ2-3; 10 bases match TRBD1. CDR1 and CDR2 from the germline V gene are SNHLY and FYNNEI. The V segment lost 5 bases and the J segment 2 bases; nucleotides outside the gene matches: 4. The CDR3 is made up of 15 amino acids. The DNA for the CDR3 is TGTGCCAGCAGTTTGGGGACAGGGGTCACAGATACGCAGTATTTT. Protein: CASSLGTGVTDTQYF.

This clone has just a few counts. Just one base apart from a much larger clone, this may be a read error. CDR3 residues: CASSHTDTQYF. In DNA, the CDR3 is TGTGCCAGCAGTCACACAGATACGCAGTATTTT. V usage is TRBV27 and J usage is TRBJ2-3; no definite D call. V was cut by 5 bases and J by 2 bases, with 2 bases left in between. CDR3 size: 11 residues. Germline CDR1 is MNHEY and CDR2 is SMNVEV (reference sequence).

This clone came up many times. The chain uses TRBV27 and TRBJ1-5; unclear D gene. Trimming cost V 3 bases and J 6 bases, with 15 bases left between them. Germline CDR1 MNHEY, CDR2 SMNVEV (reference sequence). The CDR3 has 15 amino acids. The CDR3 sequence is CASSLDGSPFQPQHF. The CDR3, as DNA: TGTGCCAGCAGTTTGGACGGGTCACCCTTTCAGCCCCAGCATTTT.

The chain uses TRBV4-2 and TRBJ2-3; TRBD2 agrees at 7 bases. The V segment lost 10 bases and the J segment 6 bases; nucleotides outside the gene matches: 13. Germline V gene lookup returns CDR1 LGHNA and CDR2 YNFKEQ. The CDR3 covers 14 residues. CDR3 bases: TGTGCCACCGGGACTCGGGGCGGGGGTGATACGCAGTATTTT. Translation: CATGTRGGGDTQYF.

The chain has TRBV19 and TRBJ2-3; 12 nucleotides match TRBD2. V dropped 3 bases and J dropped 4; count of bases not matched to a gene: 2. The CDR3 is 15 residues long. Germline loops: CDR1 LNHDA, CDR2 SQIVND (reference sequence). This CDR3 reads CASSIRLAGADTQYF. The CDR3 region has the DNA TGTGCCAGTAGTATCCGACTAGCGGGAGCAGATACGCAGTATTTT. Based on the CDR3 plus reference TRBV19 and TRBJ2-3, the full variable domain is DGGITQSPKYLFRKEGQNVTLSCEQNLNHDAMYWYRQDPGQGLRLIYYSQIVNDFQKGDIAEGYSVSREKKESFPLTVTSAQKNPTAFYLCASSIRLAGADTQYFGPGTRLTVL.

The rearrangement links TRBV18 to TRBJ1-4; D unresolved. V shed 2 bases and J shed 1 base, with 11 bases lying between them. Germline CDR1 is KGHSH and CDR2 is LQKENI. CDR3 length equals 16 residues. In nucleotides, the CDR3 is TGTGCCAGCTCACCAGCCCTTTGGGGAACTAATGAAAAACTGTTTTTT. This encodes CASSPALWGTNEKLFF.

The CDR3 bases are TGTGCCAGCAGCCCGACCAATAGCGGGATGTTTGGAGATACGCAGTATTTT. As protein: CASSPTNSGMFGDTQYF. The V and J genes are TRBV11-2 and TRBJ2-3, with TRBD2 identical over 8 bases. The CDR3 is 17 residues long. The trim removed 5 bases at V and 5 bases at J, leaving 15 bases unmatched. Germline-derived CDR1 and CDR2 are SGHAT and FQNNGV.